These 23 T cell receptor beta chains share one sample of origin, sequenced in a study of monozygotic twins with inflammatory bowel disease. No DNA is given; TCRdb re-called the 5' RACE reads and lists each CDR3 protein once. The sample's table shows 420,000 or so distinct CDR3 sequences. The specimen was blood. These receptors originate from a human donor with ulcerative colitis or Crohn's disease, or a healthy co-twin of an affected twin (not recorded which).

CDR3 amino acids: CASSGPGLGTDTQYF. This rearrangement joins TRBV9 to TRBJ2-3; TCRdb outputs TRBD2, but without DNA this stays unchecked. The CDR3 runs to 15 residues. Per the germline V gene, CDR1 is SGDLS and CDR2 is YYNGEE.

The chain joins TRBV20-1 to TRBJ2-4; TCRdb picks TRBD2, but there is no DNA to check that call. CDR1 and CDR2 from the germline V gene are DFQATT and SNEGSKA (reference sequence). CDR3 length equals 18 residues. The CDR3 sequence: CSAPILAGGRKAKNIQYF.

V usage is TRBV5-6 and J usage is TRBJ2-5; the D call of TRBD2 rests on TCRdb alone, since no DNA is present to check it. CDR1 SGHDT and CDR2 YYEEEE come from the germline V gene. There are 15 residues in the CDR3. The CDR3 spells CASSFSGRGPETQYF.

This sequence joins TRBV7-3 and TRBJ2-2; TCRdb reports TRBD2, a call that lacks DNA to check it against. This CDR3 is 16 amino acids long. Germline lookup yields CDR1 SGHTA and CDR2 FQGTGA. This chain's CDR3 is CASSPSGLAGGGELFF.

V gene TRBV20-1 combines with J gene TRBJ2-3; TCRdb names TRBD1, which stays unverified in the absence of DNA. The CDR3 spans 17 residues. Germline V CDR1 and CDR2: DFQATT, SNEGSKA (reference sequence). The CDR3 is CSASREFWDRDPDTQYF.

The chain employs TRBV20-1 and TRBJ2-5; no DNA is available, so the TRBD2 call from TCRdb remains unchecked. From germline, CDR1 is DFQATT and CDR2 SNEGSKA (reference sequence). The CDR3 contains 15 residues. The CDR3 loop is CSAQRLAGGEETQYF.

This chain uses TRBV7-9 with TRBJ1-1; TCRdb's D call, TRBD1, is unchecked because there is no DNA. In germline, CDR1 is SEHNR, CDR2 FQNEAQ (reference sequence). The CDR3 spans 16 residues. The CDR3 is CASSSQGILMNTEAFF.

The rearrangement joins TRBV5-4 to TRBJ2-6; TCRdb lists TRBD1, though no DNA is available to test this call. Germline CDR1 SGHNT, CDR2 YYREEE (reference sequence). The CDR3 runs to 18 residues. The CDR3 here is CASSLYKSGWFGANVLTF.

This chain connects TRBV12-3 or TRBV12-4 to TRBJ1-6; TCRdb calls TRBD1, which cannot be checked without DNA. The CDR3 totals 12 residues. Here the CDR3 reads CASRQGGSPLHF.

The chain combines TRBV12-3 or TRBV12-4 with TRBJ1-2; TCRdb's D call, TRBD1, is unchecked because there is no DNA. This CDR3 has 17 residues. The CDR3 loop reads CASKSPGRGPSNYGYTF.

The J gene is TRBJ1-5, the V gene TRBV3-1; lacking DNA, the TRBD1 call made by TCRdb goes unchecked. The germline V gene has CDR1 LGHDT and CDR2 YNNKEL (reference sequence). This CDR3 has 16 amino acids. The CDR3 sequence is CASSPGTGGNVRPQHF.

This chain connects TRBV29-1 to TRBJ2-7; TCRdb returns TRBD1, unconfirmable since there is no DNA. Germline loops: CDR1 SQVTM, CDR2 ANQGSEA. The CDR3 contains 14 residues. CDR3 residues: CSVEDRQGPHEQYF.

This chain joins TRBV7-2 and TRBJ1-1; the TCRdb call, TRBD1, lacks DNA for checking. This CDR3 comprises 12 residues. Germline loops: CDR1 SGHTA, CDR2 FQGNSA. The CDR3 is CASSGGSAEAFF.

This CDR3 reads CASSRDRVIPYF. The rearrangement uses TRBV12-3 or TRBV12-4 and TRBJ2-7; TCRdb picks TRBD1, but there is no DNA to check that call. This CDR3 is built from 12 residues.

The CDR3 sequence: CASSFAGGLSTDTQYF. The rearrangement joins TRBV5-6 to TRBJ2-3; the D call from TCRdb, TRBD2, cannot be confirmed without DNA. Germline values: CDR1 SGHDT, CDR2 YYEEEE. The CDR3 spans 16 residues. Supplemented by reference TRBV5-6 and TRBJ2-3, the full variable domain reads DAGVTQSPTHLIKTRGQQVTLRCSPKSGHDTVSWYQQALGQGPQFIFQYYEEEERQRGNFPDRFSGHQFPNYSSELNVNALLLGDSALYLCASSFAGGLSTDTQYFGPGTRLTVL.

V and J are TRBV10-3 and TRBJ2-7; TCRdb names TRBD1, which stays unverified in the absence of DNA. This CDR3 region has 17 residues. In germline, CDR1 is ENHRY, CDR2 SYGVKD. This chain's CDR3 is CAISDQVVRQGRYEQYF.

The chain employs TRBV3-1 and TRBJ1-2. The CDR3 contains 13 residues. CDR1 and CDR2 from the germline V gene are LGHDT and YNNKEL (reference sequence). The CDR3 loop reads CASSQGGRSGYTF. Full variable domain (missing parts from reference TRBV3-1 and TRBJ1-2): DTAVSQTPKYLVTQMGNDKSIKCEQNLGHDTMYWYKQDSKKFLKIMFSYNNKELIINETVPNRFSPKSPDKAHLNLHINSLELGDSAVYFCASSQGGRSGYTFGSGTRLTVV.

The rearrangement uses TRBV2 and TRBJ2-3; TCRdb gives TRBD1 as the D gene, but with no DNA this cannot be confirmed. The CDR3 sequence is 12 residues long. Germline values: CDR1 SNHLY, CDR2 FYNNEI. CDR3 sequence reads: CGTGPQADTQYF.

The chain carries TRBV5-1 and TRBJ2-5. This CDR3 contains 13 residues. The germline CDR1 and CDR2 sequences are SGHRS and YFSETQ. The CDR3 spells CASSLISDETQYF.

This chain joins TRBV5-8 and TRBJ2-7; TCRdb designates TRBD1, a call that cannot be tested without DNA. Germline CDR1 is SGHTS and CDR2 is YDEGEE. The CDR3 sequence is 15 residues long. CDR3: CASSLAGTGTYEQYF.

The chain carries TRBV20-1 and TRBJ2-7. The CDR3 is made up of 14 amino acids. Germline-derived CDR1 and CDR2 are DFQATT and SNEGSKA (reference sequence). CDR3 sequence reads: CSATNSLREYEQYF.

V is TRBV6-1 and J is TRBJ1-2; TCRdb proposes TRBD1, but this gene call is untestable without DNA. There are 14 residues in the CDR3. Germline values: CDR1 MNHNS, CDR2 SASEGT. The CDR3 protein is CASRRGQGAWGYTF.

The chain carries TRBV6-5 and TRBJ1-1; as DNA is missing, the TRBD1 call by TCRdb cannot be tested. CDR1 is MNHEY and CDR2 is SVGAGI in the germline V gene. This CDR3 comprises 14 residues. CDR3 sequence reads: CASSYQGADTEAFF.